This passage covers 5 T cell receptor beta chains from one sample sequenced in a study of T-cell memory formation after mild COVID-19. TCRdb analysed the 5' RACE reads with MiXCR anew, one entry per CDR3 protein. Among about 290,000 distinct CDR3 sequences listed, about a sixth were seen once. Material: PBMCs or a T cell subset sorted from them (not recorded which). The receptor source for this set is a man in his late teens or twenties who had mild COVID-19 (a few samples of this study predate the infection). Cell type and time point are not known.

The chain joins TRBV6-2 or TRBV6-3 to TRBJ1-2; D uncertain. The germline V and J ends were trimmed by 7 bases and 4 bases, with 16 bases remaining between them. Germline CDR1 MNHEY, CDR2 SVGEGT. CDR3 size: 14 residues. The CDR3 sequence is CASTLYSSGYGYTF. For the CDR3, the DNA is TGTGCCAGCACCCTTTACAGCTCCGGCTATGGCTACACCTTC.

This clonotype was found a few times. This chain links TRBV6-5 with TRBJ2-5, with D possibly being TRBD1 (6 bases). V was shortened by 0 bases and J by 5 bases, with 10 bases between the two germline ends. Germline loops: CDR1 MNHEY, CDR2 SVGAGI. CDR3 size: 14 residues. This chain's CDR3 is CASSYSPGEETQYF. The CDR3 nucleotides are TGTGCCAGCAGTTACTCGCCAGGGGAGGAGACCCAGTACTTC.

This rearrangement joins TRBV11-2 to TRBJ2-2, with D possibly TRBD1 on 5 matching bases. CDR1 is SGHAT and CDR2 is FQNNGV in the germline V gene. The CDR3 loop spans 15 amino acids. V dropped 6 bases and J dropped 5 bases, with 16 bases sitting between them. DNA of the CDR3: TGTGCCAGCAGTTCTGACAGCCTGAAAACCGGGGAGCTGTTTTTT. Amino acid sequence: CASSSDSLKTGELFF. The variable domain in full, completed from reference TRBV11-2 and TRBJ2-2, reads EAGVAQSPRYKIIEKRQSVAFWCNPISGHATLYWYQQILGQGPKLLIQFQNNGVVDDSQLPKDRFSAERLKGVDSTLKIQPAKLEDSAVYLCASSSDSLKTGELFFGEGSRLTVL.

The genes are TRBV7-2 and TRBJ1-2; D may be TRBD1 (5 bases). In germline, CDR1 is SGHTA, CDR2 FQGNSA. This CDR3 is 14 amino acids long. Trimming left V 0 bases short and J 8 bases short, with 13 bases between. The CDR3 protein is CASSLALQGGGYTF. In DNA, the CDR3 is TGTGCCAGCAGCTTAGCTCTCCAGGGTGGCGGCTACACCTTC.

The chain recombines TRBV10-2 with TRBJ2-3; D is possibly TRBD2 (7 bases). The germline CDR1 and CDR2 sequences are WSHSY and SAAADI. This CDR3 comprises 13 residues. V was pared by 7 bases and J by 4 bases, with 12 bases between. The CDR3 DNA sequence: TGCGCCAGCACGGGGGGCGGGGCAGATACGCAGTATTTT. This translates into CASTGGGADTQYF.